These 16 T cell receptor beta chains share one sample of origin, sequenced in a study of blood T cell repertoires in COVID-19. The assay was immunoSEQ multiplex PCR, and TCRdb's table has in-frame clones only and misses some. The data contain roughly 190,000 clones, about 80% of them singletons. The sample comprised peripheral blood. Receptors originate from a man in his sixties with acute or convalescent COVID-19.

The J gene is TRBJ2-1, the V gene TRBV5-1, with 13 nucleotides matching TRBD2. The CDR3 sequence is 16 residues long. V shed 0 bases and J 6 bases; nucleotides not matched to a gene: 3. Germline V gives CDR1 SGHRS, CDR2 YFSETQ. The CDR3 sequence: CASSLGWTSGSNEQFF. In nucleotides, the CDR3 is TGCGCCAGCAGCTTGGGATGGACTAGCGGGAGCAATGAGCAGTTCTTC.

The rearrangement joins TRBV27 to TRBJ1-2, with TRBD1 identical over 8 bases. The germline V gene encodes CDR1 MNHEY and CDR2 SMNVEV (reference sequence). With V trimmed by 4 bases and J by 4 bases, 2 bases remained unmatched. The CDR3 consists of 13 residues. This CDR3 reads CASSWDRTYGYTF. The DNA of the CDR3 is TGTGCCAGCAGTTGGGACAGGACCTATGGCTACACCTTC.

V is TRBV6-5 and J is TRBJ2-2; 8 bases are a match to TRBD1. The germline gives CDR1 MNHEY, CDR2 SVGAGI. V lost 6 bases and J lost 3; bases outside the gene matches: 6. The CDR3 totals 15 residues. DNA for the CDR3: TGTGCCAGCAGAGCCGGGACAGGAGACACCGGGGAGCTGTTTTTT. Protein sequence: CASRAGTGDTGELFF.

J is TRBJ1-1 and V is TRBV25-1; perhaps TRBD1 as D (5 bases). Trimming removed 5 bases from V and 1 base from J, with 8 bases in between. CDR3 size: 13 residues. Germline values: CDR1 MGHDK, CDR2 SYGVNS. The CDR3, as DNA: TGTGCCAGCAGTTTCGACAGGAACACTGAAGCTTTCTTT. Translating gives CASSFDRNTEAFF.

This rearrangement joins TRBV25-1 to TRBJ1-1; possible D gene TRBD1, 6 bases. This CDR3 is 15 amino acids long. Germline-derived CDR1 and CDR2 are MGHDK and SYGVNS. Trimming took 2 bases from V and 5 from J, leaving 15 bases between them. The CDR3: CASSEPHREGTEAFF. The CDR3 region has the DNA TGTGCCAGCAGTGAACCCCACAGGGAGGGTACTGAAGCTTTCTTT.

The chain joins TRBV18 to TRBJ2-1; D is uncertain. Germline V CDR1 and CDR2: KGHSH, LQKENI. The CDR3 runs to 11 residues. V dropped 3 bases and J dropped 6 bases, with 3 bases sitting between them. CDR3 region: CASSPSNEQFF. CDR3 nucleotide sequence: TGTGCCAGCTCACCGAGCAATGAGCAGTTCTTC.

This chain uses TRBV3-1 (or the pseudogene TRBV3-2) with TRBJ2-3, with 8 nucleotides matching TRBD2. Germline V gene sequence: CDR1 LGHDT, CDR2 YNNKEL (reference sequence). The CDR3 runs to 14 residues. After removal of 4 bases from V and 2 bases from J, the junction contained 2 bases not matched to a gene. CDR3 residues: CASSPTSDTDTQYF. The DNA for the CDR3 is TGTGCCAGCAGCCCGACTAGCGACACAGATACGCAGTATTTT.

The J gene is TRBJ2-1, the V gene TRBV2; a possible D gene is TRBD1 (6 bases). The CDR3 totals 16 residues. V was shortened by 2 bases and J by 8 bases, with 19 bases between the two germline ends. Germline V lookup: CDR1 SNHLY, CDR2 FYNNEI. CDR3 sequence: CASSERGRGSQDEQFF. The CDR3 bases are TGTGCCAGCAGTGAAAGGGGCAGGGGTAGCCAAGATGAGCAGTTCTTC.

V gene TRBV6-5 combines with J gene TRBJ2-7, with 8 bases fitting TRBD1. The germline V gene has CDR1 MNHEY and CDR2 SVGAGI. The CDR3 runs 13 residues. J gave up 6 bases and V 6 bases, and 7 bases lay outside the gene matches. CDR3 amino acids: CASRIGQGREQYF. CDR3 coding DNA: TGTGCCAGCAGGATCGGACAGGGACGCGAGCAGTACTTC.

The chain joins TRBV6-2 or TRBV6-3 to TRBJ1-2; 10 nucleotides agree with TRBD1. CDR3 size: 17 residues. Germline trimming cut 4 bases from V and 7 bases from J; bases unmatched to any gene: 15. Germline values: CDR1 MNHEY, CDR2 SVGEGT. The CDR3 here is CASSSLIDRGRWSGYTF. CDR3 sequence (DNA): TGTGCCAGCAGTTCCCTCATCGACAGGGGGCGGTGGAGTGGCTACACCTTC.

In this sample, this clone turned up once. The chain links TRBV4-3 to TRBJ2-3, with a tentative D call TRBD1 (6 bases). This CDR3 region has 14 residues. Per germline, CDR1 LGHNA and CDR2 YSLEER. V was cut by 1 base and J by 11 bases, with 16 bases left in between. CDR3 sequence (DNA): TGCGCCAGCAGCCAAGTAATAGGGGGAAGGGGGCAGTATTTT. This translates into CASSQVIGGRGQYF.

This clone was seen more than once but under ten times. The chain uses TRBV5-1 and TRBJ1-1; 7 nucleotides line up with TRBD1. V lost 4 bases, J lost 5 bases, and 5 bases stayed unmatched. The CDR3 has 13 amino acids. Germline CDR1 and CDR2: SGHRS and YFSETQ. The CDR3 protein is CASSPMTGTEAFF. In nucleotides, the CDR3 is TGCGCCAGCAGCCCAATGACAGGGACTGAAGCTTTCTTT. Drawing the rest from reference TRBV5-1 and TRBJ1-1, the complete variable domain is KAGVTQTPRYLIKTRGQQVTLSCSPISGHRSVSWYQQTPGQGLQFLFEYFSETQRNKGNFPGRFSGRQFSNSRSEMNVSTLELGDSALYLCASSPMTGTEAFFGQGTRLTVV.

The chain links TRBV27 to TRBJ1-2, with 10 bases lining up with TRBD1. The CDR3 is 15 residues long. V gave up 4 bases and J gave up 5 bases; unmatched junction bases: 7. Germline loops: CDR1 MNHEY, CDR2 SMNVEV (reference sequence). The CDR3 region has the DNA TGTGCCAGCAGTTCTTATGGACAGGGGGAGTATGGCTACACCTTC. It specifies CASSSYGQGEYGYTF.

The rearrangement links TRBV30 to TRBJ1-4, with 7 bases aligning to TRBD1. Germline V gives CDR1 GTSNPN, CDR2 SVGIG (reference sequence). The CDR3 has 13 residues. The trim removed 5 bases at V and 10 bases at J, leaving 10 bases unmatched. The CDR3 loop is CAWDRDSAGKLFF. CDR3 in DNA: TGTGCCTGGGACAGGGATAGCGCCGGAAAACTGTTTTTT.

This sequence joins TRBV21-1 and TRBJ1-3; the DNA was not used to check the table's D call, TRBD1. TRBV21-1 is tagged as a pseudogene. The CDR3 contains 16 residues. The CDR3 reads CASSTGQGFTGNTIYF. In nucleotides, the CDR3 is TGTGCCAGCAGCACAGGACAGGGGTTCACTGGAAACACCATATATTTT.

The chain combines TRBV15 with TRBJ2-3, with TRBD2 identical over 14 bases. Trimming at V came to 5 bases and at J to 6 bases, leaving 4 bases not matched to a gene. Germline values: CDR1 LNHNV, CDR2 YYDKDF (reference sequence). CDR3 length: 15 residues. Here the CDR3 DNA reads TGTGCCACCAGCGGACTAGCGGGAGGTGGGGATACGCAGTATTTT. Residues: CATSGLAGGGDTQYF.